The 26 T cell receptor beta chains below all came from one sample that was sequenced in a study of blood T cell repertoires in COVID-19. Produced via immunoSEQ multiplex PCR; TCRdb's table is partial and in-frame only. The table lists approximately 88,000 clones, around 80% of them singletons. The sequencing input was peripheral blood. These TCRs come from a man aged 45 to 65 who had recovered from COVID-19.

The chain uses TRBV27 and TRBJ2-6; possibly TRBD2 for D (6 bases). The CDR3 is 20 amino acids. V was pared by 6 bases and J by 0 bases, with 24 bases between. The V gene's germline CDR1 is MNHEY and CDR2 SMNVEV (reference sequence). The CDR3 sequence is CASSPTQWGVGSSGANVLTF. In DNA form, the CDR3 reads TGTGCCAGCAGCCCAACCCAGTGGGGGGTCGGAAGCTCTGGGGCCAACGTCCTGACTTTC.

This CDR3 is CASSAGTSGYNEQFF. The CDR3 bases are TGTGCCAGCAGTGCCGGGACTAGCGGATACAATGAGCAGTTCTTC. The rearrangement links TRBV2 to TRBJ2-1, with 11 nucleotides matching TRBD2. The trim removed 4 bases at V and 4 bases at J, leaving 3 bases unmatched. This CDR3 is 15 amino acids long. CDR1 SNHLY and CDR2 FYNNEI come from the germline V gene.

The J gene is TRBJ2-3, the V gene TRBV4-1, with 9 bases aligning to TRBD2. Germline CDR1 is MGHRA and CDR2 is YSYEKL. The CDR3 is 16 amino acids. The J segment lost 4 bases and the V segment lost 0 bases, leaving 5 bases of the junction unmatched. CDR3 DNA: TGCGCCAGCAGCCAAGAATCTGGCGGGGGGGCAGATACGCAGTATTTT. This gives the protein CASSQESGGGADTQYF.

This clone was counted only a few times. The J gene is TRBJ1-3, the V gene TRBV6-6, with 7 nucleotides matching TRBD1. The V segment lost 6 bases and the J segment 2 bases; nucleotides outside the gene matches: 4. Germline values: CDR1 MNHNY, CDR2 SVGAGI (reference sequence). The CDR3 has 14 residues. The CDR3 bases are TGTGCCAGCAGGGCCGGGACAGCTGGAAACACCATATATTTT. Translated, it gives CASRAGTAGNTIYF.

This clone turned up a few times. The rearrangement links TRBV27 to TRBJ2-3; D is ambiguous. The ends were cut back, 5 bases at V and 4 bases at J, with 7 bases in the middle. The CDR3 is 12 residues long. Germline loops: CDR1 MNHEY, CDR2 SMNVEV (reference sequence). The CDR3 DNA sequence: TGTGCCAGCAGTGCGTACCCAGATACGCAGTATTTT. Translation gives CASSAYPDTQYF.

The chain recombines TRBV28 with TRBJ1-5; D is ambiguous. The V gene's germline CDR1 is MDHEN and CDR2 SYDVKM. The CDR3 runs 14 residues. Trimming pared 3 bases from V and 1 base from J, leaving 7 bases between. The CDR3 protein is CASSFPTSNQPQHF. The CDR3 nucleotides read TGTGCCAGCAGTTTTCCCACAAGCAATCAGCCCCAGCATTTT.

This clone was seen just once. The chain is built from TRBV5-6 and TRBJ2-2; 9 nucleotides align to TRBD1. Germline-derived CDR1 and CDR2 are SGHDT and YYEEEE. The CDR3 covers 15 residues. Trimming cost V 5 bases and J 4 bases; bases outside gene matches: 6. CDR3 sequence reads: CASRETGGPTGELFF. CDR3 DNA: TGTGCCAGCAGGGAGACAGGGGGTCCCACCGGGGAGCTGTTTTTT.

This clone was seen a single time. J is TRBJ1-3 and V is TRBV5-4, with a weak D call TRBD1 (6 bases). The CDR3 length is 15 residues. CDR1 and CDR2 (germline): SGHNT, YYREEE (reference sequence). Trimming took off 5 bases at V and 4 bases at J, with 16 bases between the two ends. The CDR3 coding sequence is TGTGCCAGCAGTACGCGCGGGGGGCCGGGAAACACCATATATTTT. Amino acids: CASSTRGGPGNTIYF.

Details on this clone: A junction boundary mismatches the germline segment, possibly from a read error. The chain has TRBV7-7 and TRBJ1-3, with D possibly matching TRBD1 (5 bases). The CDR3 runs to 15 residues. CDR1 and CDR2 from the germline V gene are SSHAT and FNYEAQ (reference sequence). In DNA form, the CDR3 reads TGTGCTAGCAGCTTAGGTCAGGGCTTTGGAAACACCATATATTTT. Its translation: CASSLGQGFGNTIYF.

This clone was counted a single time. This chain joins TRBV5-4 and TRBJ1-5; TRBD1 matches 9 bases. CDR3 size: 13 residues. Germline V CDR1 and CDR2: SGHNT, YYREEE (reference sequence). V dropped 3 bases and J dropped 11; count of bases not matched to a gene: 6. The chain's CDR3 is CASSWDREESQHF. The DNA of the CDR3 is TGTGCCAGCAGCTGGGACAGGGAAGAGTCCCAGCATTTT.

This chain uses TRBV7-3 with TRBJ2-1, with D perhaps TRBD2 (5 bases). V was shortened by 2 bases and J by 6 bases, with 8 bases between the two germline ends. The germline V gene encodes CDR1 SGHTA and CDR2 FQGTGA. This CDR3 is 13 amino acids long. Here the CDR3 DNA reads TGTGCCAGCAGCTTACTAGCAAGCAATGAGCAGTTCTTC. As protein: CASSLLASNEQFF.

This clone was detected a few times. The V call is TRBV5-6, the J call TRBJ2-1; the match to TRBD2 covers 12 bases. Germline V gene sequence: CDR1 SGHDT, CDR2 YYEEEE. V gave up 5 bases and J gave up 13 bases; unmatched junction bases: 16. CDR3 size: 16 residues. In DNA, the CDR3 is TGTGCCAGCAGTCCTACGACTAGCGGGGGACCCGGGCGCCAGTTCTTC. Residues: CASSPTTSGGPGRQFF.

CDR3 residues: CAWSGGQKNIQYF. In DNA form, the CDR3 reads TGTGCCTGGAGTGGAGGGCAGAAAAACATTCAGTACTTC. This chain joins TRBV30 and TRBJ2-4; the D gene is possibly TRBD2 (5 bases). The V end lost 1 base, the J end lost 4 bases, and 8 bases lay between the germline ends. CDR3 length: 13 residues. Germline CDR1 reads GTSNPN; CDR2 reads SVGIG (reference sequence). Complete variable domain (other parts from reference TRBV30 and TRBJ2-4): SQTIHQWPATLVQPVGSPLSLECTVEGTSNPNLYWYRQAAGRGLQLLFYSVGIGQISSEVPQNLSASRPQDRQFILSSKKLLLSDSGFYLCAWSGGQKNIQYFGAGTRLSVL.

The chain joins TRBV12-3 or TRBV12-4 to TRBJ2-7; perhaps TRBD2 as D (6 bases). Deletions cut 5 bases from V and 3 bases from J, with 8 bases between. The CDR3 contains 12 residues. The CDR3 loop is CASSTGSYEQYF. The CDR3 DNA reads TGTGCCAGCAGTACCGGGAGCTACGAGCAGTACTTC.

The J gene is TRBJ2-2, the V gene TRBV7-9; possibly TRBD1 for D (6 bases). The V end was cut by 3 bases, the J end by 1 base, with 6 bases between. The CDR3 runs to 14 residues. In germline, CDR1 is SEHNR, CDR2 FQNEAQ (reference sequence). The CDR3 DNA follows: TGTGCCAGCAGCTTCAGGGGGAACACCGGGGAGCTGTTTTTT. Translation: CASSFRGNTGELFF.

The V gene is TRBV4-2, the J gene TRBJ2-1; 7 bases agree with TRBD2. After removal of 4 bases from V and 7 bases from J, the junction contained 10 bases not matched to a gene. The CDR3 runs 15 residues. Germline V lookup: CDR1 LGHNA, CDR2 YNFKEQ. In DNA form, the CDR3 reads TGTGCCAGCAGCCGGACTAGAGGGTCGTCAAATGAGCAGTTCTTC. It yields the protein CASSRTRGSSNEQFF.

The V call is TRBV20-1, the J call TRBJ2-7, with D tentatively TRBD2 (5 bases). Looked up from germline, CDR1 is DFQATT and CDR2 is SNEGSKA (reference sequence). This CDR3 is 11 amino acids long. Trimming took 5 bases from V and 5 from J, leaving 10 bases between them. The CDR3 sequence: CSARSDNEQYF. The CDR3 DNA follows: TGCAGTGCTCGTAGCGATAACGAGCAGTACTTC.

V usage is TRBV27 and J usage is TRBJ2-7; the D is unclear. This CDR3 contains 13 residues. The germline V and J ends were trimmed by 3 bases and 7 bases, with 13 bases remaining between them. Per germline, CDR1 MNHEY and CDR2 SMNVEV (reference sequence). In DNA form, the CDR3 reads TGTGCCAGCAGTTTTATCCCCCCTCGGGAGCAGTACTTC. Translating it yields CASSFIPPREQYF.

The chain combines TRBV19 with TRBJ1-2, with TRBD1 matching over 7 bases. Germline V gives CDR1 LNHDA, CDR2 SQIVND (reference sequence). Germline trimming cut 6 bases from V and 4 bases from J; bases unmatched to any gene: 5. This CDR3 is 13 amino acids long. This CDR3 reads CASRVGQIYGYTF. CDR3 bases: TGTGCCAGTAGAGTGGGACAGATCTATGGCTACACCTTC.

The chain uses TRBV5-1 and TRBJ1-2; D remains unclear. The CDR3 has 13 amino acids. Germline assignment: CDR1 SGHRS and CDR2 YFSETQ. Between the trimmed V and J ends, which lost 0 bases and 6 bases, there was a span of 9 bases. The CDR3 loop reads CASSLAGFDGYTF. The CDR3, as DNA: TGCGCCAGCAGCTTGGCGGGGTTCGATGGCTACACCTTC.

The chain uses TRBV4-1 and TRBJ1-6; possible D gene TRBD1, 6 bases. The CDR3 spans 15 residues. Germline CDR1 reads MGHRA; CDR2 reads YSYEKL. The V end lost 3 bases, the J end lost 7 bases, and 13 bases lay between the germline ends. The CDR3 protein is CASSQAQGINSPLHF. The CDR3 nucleotides read TGCGCCAGCAGCCAGGCCCAGGGGATCAATTCACCCCTCCACTTT.

The chain joins TRBV25-1 to TRBJ2-7, with 8 bases aligning to TRBD1. This CDR3 has 14 amino acids. V lost 5 bases and J lost 2; bases outside the gene matches: 5. Looked up from germline, CDR1 is MGHDK and CDR2 is SYGVNS. The CDR3 sequence is CASSPGQAPYEQYF. The DNA for the CDR3 is TGTGCCAGCAGTCCGGGACAGGCACCCTACGAGCAGTACTTC.

The table lists this clone with a few counts. The rearrangement joins TRBV21-1 to TRBJ1-1; TRBD1 is taken as the D call from the table, unchecked against the DNA. TRBV21-1 is marked as a pseudogene. The CDR3 is 16 residues long. The CDR3: CASSNWDRTLNTEAFF. DNA of the CDR3: TGTGCCAGCAGCAACTGGGACAGAACTTTAAACACTGAAGCTTTCTTT.

This chain connects TRBV28 to TRBJ1-2, with no clear D. Per germline, CDR1 MDHEN and CDR2 SYDVKM. Trimming took 10 bases from V and 6 from J, leaving 18 bases between them. The CDR3 has 13 residues. This chain's CDR3 is CAITQRAADGYTF. The CDR3, as DNA: TGTGCCATCACCCAGAGGGCTGCAGATGGCTACACCTTC.

There are a few counts of this clone. The CDR3 protein is CAISETGGPNEQFF. The CDR3 bases are TGTGCCATCAGTGAAACGGGGGGGCCTAATGAGCAGTTCTTC. V is TRBV10-3 and J is TRBJ2-1, with 8 bases identical to TRBD2. V was pared by 3 bases and J by 7 bases, with 5 bases of the junction left unmatched. Germline values: CDR1 ENHRY, CDR2 SYGVKD. This CDR3 is 14 amino acids long.

This chain links TRBV7-9 with TRBJ2-5; D not certain. Trimming removed 1 base at V and 4 bases at J, with 10 bases between. The germline gives CDR1 SEHNR, CDR2 FQNEAQ (reference sequence). The CDR3 runs 14 residues. In DNA form, the CDR3 reads TGTGCCAGCAGCTTAGACGTAGGCGGAGAGACCCAGTACTTC. Residues: CASSLDVGGETQYF. Using reference TRBV7-9 and TRBJ2-5 for the parts outside the CDR3, the full variable domain is DTGVSQNPRHKITKRGQNVTFRCDPISEHNRLYWYRQTLGQGPEFLTYFQNEAQLEKSRLLSDRFSAERPKGSFSTLEIQRTEQGDSAMYLCASSLDVGGETQYFGPGTRLLVL.